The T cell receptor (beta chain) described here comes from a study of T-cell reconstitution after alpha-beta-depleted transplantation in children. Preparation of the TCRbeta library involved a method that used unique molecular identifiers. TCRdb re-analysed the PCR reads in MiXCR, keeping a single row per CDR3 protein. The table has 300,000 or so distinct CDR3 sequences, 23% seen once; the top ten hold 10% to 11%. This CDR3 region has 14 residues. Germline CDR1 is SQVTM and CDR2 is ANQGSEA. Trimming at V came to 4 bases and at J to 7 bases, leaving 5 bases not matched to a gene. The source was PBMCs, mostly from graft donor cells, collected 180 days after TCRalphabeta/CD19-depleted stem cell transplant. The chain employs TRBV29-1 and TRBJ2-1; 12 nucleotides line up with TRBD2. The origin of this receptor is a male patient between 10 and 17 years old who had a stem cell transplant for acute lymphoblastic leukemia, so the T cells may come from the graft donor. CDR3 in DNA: TGCAGCGTTGCGACTAGCGGGAGAGGTAATGAGCAGTTCTTC. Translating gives CSVATSGRGNEQFF.